These T cell receptor beta chains were read from a single sample in a study of T cells after yellow fever vaccination. TCRdb ran MiXCR on the 5' RACE reads and lists one entry per CDR3 protein. The sample lists fewer than 500,000 distinct CDR3 sequences; around 20% were seen once. The specimen was PBMCs, collected before the yellow fever booster vaccination. These receptors originate from a man between 18 and 29 years old who received the YFV17D yellow fever vaccine. Both conserved end residues are part of each CDR3. Fields, in order: D gene, clone size, J gene, V gene, CDR3 protein, CDR3 DNA. The D gene is left open where the match is weak. For some rows the clone size is stated as once, few or many, or as a class when expanded; others skip it.

d_call: TRBD1
clone_size: -
j_call: TRBJ2-5
v_call: TRBV7-2
cdr3_aa: CASSSGDRYDMEETQYF
cdr3_nt: TGTGCCAGCAGCTCTGGGGACAGATACGATATGGAAGAGACCCAGTACTTC

d_call: -
clone_size: -
j_call: TRBJ1-1
v_call: TRBV9
cdr3_aa: CASSVDQGMNTEAFF
cdr3_nt: TGTGCCAGCAGCGTAGATCAGGGGATGAACACTGAAGCTTTCTTT

d_call: TRBD1
clone_size: few
j_call: TRBJ2-5
v_call: TRBV10-3
cdr3_aa: CAIRGGLGETQYF
cdr3_nt: TGTGCCATCAGAGGGGGCCTGGGGGAGACCCAGTACTTC

d_call: -
clone_size: -
j_call: TRBJ2-5
v_call: TRBV18
cdr3_aa: CASSRGAQIYTPLQETQYF
cdr3_nt: TGTGCCAGCTCACGAGGGGCCCAAATCTATACTCCTCTACAAGAGACCCAGTACTTC

d_call: -
clone_size: -
j_call: TRBJ2-7
v_call: TRBV5-1
cdr3_aa: CASSGGGPGNEQYF
cdr3_nt: TGCGCCAGCAGCGGCGGGGGCCCTGGAAACGAGCAGTACTTC

d_call: -
clone_size: -
j_call: TRBJ1-5
v_call: TRBV6-2/TRBV6-3
cdr3_aa: CASSYGGSQPQHF
cdr3_nt: TGTGCCAGCAGTTATGGTGGATCTCAGCCCCAGCATTTT

d_call: TRBD1
clone_size: -
j_call: TRBJ2-3
v_call: TRBV6-6
cdr3_aa: CASRTGQGLSTDTQYF
cdr3_nt: TGTGCCAGCAGGACCGGACAGGGACTTAGCACAGATACGCAGTATTTT

d_call: -
clone_size: few
j_call: TRBJ2-3
v_call: TRBV20-1
cdr3_aa: CSAGGTDSSTDTQYF
cdr3_nt: TGCAGTGCTGGAGGGACAGACTCTAGCACAGATACGCAGTATTTT

d_call: TRBD1
clone_size: few
j_call: TRBJ2-5
v_call: TRBV7-3
cdr3_aa: CASSLTQTGGETQYF
cdr3_nt: TGTGCCAGCAGCTTAACGCAAACAGGGGGCGAGACCCAGTACTTC

d_call: -
clone_size: few
j_call: TRBJ1-2
v_call: TRBV29-1
cdr3_aa: CSVAQGPYGYTF
cdr3_nt: TGCAGCGTTGCTCAGGGCCCCTATGGCTACACCTTC

d_call: -
clone_size: -
j_call: TRBJ1-2
v_call: TRBV12-3/TRBV12-4
cdr3_aa: CASSFSGAYGYTF
cdr3_nt: TGTGCCAGCAGTTTTTCGGGAGCCTATGGCTACACCTTC

d_call: -
clone_size: -
j_call: TRBJ1-2
v_call: TRBV2
cdr3_aa: CASSAARTNYGYTF
cdr3_nt: TGTGCCAGCAGTGCGGCGAGGACCAATTATGGCTACACCTTC

d_call: TRBD1
clone_size: -
j_call: TRBJ2-5
v_call: TRBV5-1
cdr3_aa: CASSTGTGGRETQYF
cdr3_nt: TGCGCCAGCAGCACCGGGACAGGGGGCAGAGAGACCCAGTACTTC

d_call: -
clone_size: many
j_call: TRBJ2-5
v_call: TRBV10-3
cdr3_aa: CAISDRVYQETQYF
cdr3_nt: TGTGCCATCAGTGACAGGGTGTACCAAGAGACCCAGTACTTC

d_call: TRBD2
clone_size: few
j_call: TRBJ2-7
v_call: TRBV5-1
cdr3_aa: CASSLPLAGDFSYEQYF
cdr3_nt: TGCGCCAGCAGCTTGCCCCTAGCGGGGGACTTTTCCTACGAGCAGTACTTC

d_call: TRBD1
clone_size: -
j_call: TRBJ2-5
v_call: TRBV29-1
cdr3_aa: CSVERSTGERETQYF
cdr3_nt: TGCAGCGTTGAGCGGTCGACAGGGGAGAGGGAGACCCAGTACTTC

d_call: TRBD1
clone_size: few
j_call: TRBJ1-6
v_call: TRBV4-3
cdr3_aa: CASSHGQGASPLHF
cdr3_nt: TGCGCCAGCAGCCACGGACAGGGGGCATCACCCCTCCACTTT

d_call: -
clone_size: few
j_call: TRBJ1-2
v_call: TRBV28
cdr3_aa: CASTLVRGGAGGYTF
cdr3_nt: TGTGCCAGCACCCTCGTGCGGGGGGGGGCAGGAGGCTACACCTTC

d_call: TRBD2
clone_size: -
j_call: TRBJ2-1
v_call: TRBV7-3
cdr3_aa: CASSLMGLVSNEQFF
cdr3_nt: TGTGCCAGCAGCTTAATGGGACTAGTGAGCAATGAGCAGTTCTTC

d_call: -
clone_size: -
j_call: TRBJ2-3
v_call: TRBV27
cdr3_aa: CASRRGTDTQYF
cdr3_nt: TGTGCCAGCAGAAGGGGAACAGATACGCAGTATTTT

d_call: TRBD1
clone_size: many
j_call: TRBJ1-2
v_call: TRBV11-2
cdr3_aa: CASRNTGGGYGYTF
cdr3_nt: TGTGCCAGCAGGAATACAGGGGGCGGCTATGGCTACACCTTC

d_call: TRBD2
clone_size: -
j_call: TRBJ2-3
v_call: TRBV20-1
cdr3_aa: CSARLRGASSTDTQYF
cdr3_nt: TGCAGTGCTAGACTGCGGGGGGCTTCTAGCACAGATACGCAGTATTTT

d_call: -
clone_size: -
j_call: TRBJ1-5
v_call: TRBV6-2/TRBV6-3
cdr3_aa: CASSTRGRGINQPQHF
cdr3_nt: TGTGCCAGCAGCACCCGGGGTCGGGGTATTAATCAGCCCCAGCATTTT

d_call: -
clone_size: -
j_call: TRBJ1-5
v_call: TRBV20-1
cdr3_aa: CSAAWGLDQPQHF
cdr3_nt: TGCAGTGCCGCGTGGGGGTTGGATCAGCCCCAGCATTTT

d_call: -
clone_size: many
j_call: TRBJ2-7
v_call: TRBV27
cdr3_aa: CASSHRISYEQYF
cdr3_nt: TGTGCCAGCAGCCACCGCATATCCTACGAGCAGTACTTC

d_call: -
clone_size: -
j_call: TRBJ2-2
v_call: TRBV28
cdr3_aa: CASSLFRAGGTGELFF
cdr3_nt: TGTGCCAGCAGTCTCTTCCGGGCAGGTGGGACCGGGGAGCTGTTTTTT

d_call: TRBD1
clone_size: -
j_call: TRBJ2-5
v_call: TRBV7-2
cdr3_aa: CASSSGTGGGQETQYF
cdr3_nt: TGTGCCAGCAGCTCTGGGACAGGGGGTGGGCAAGAGACCCAGTACTTC

d_call: -
clone_size: few
j_call: TRBJ1-1
v_call: TRBV5-5
cdr3_aa: CASSSFDLGTEAFF
cdr3_nt: TGTGCCAGCAGCTCCTTTGACCTTGGCACTGAAGCTTTCTTT

d_call: TRBD2
clone_size: -
j_call: TRBJ2-3
v_call: TRBV24-1
cdr3_aa: CATSDLLAGDTQYF
cdr3_nt: TGTGCCACCAGTGATTTACTAGCGGGCGATACGCAGTATTTT

d_call: -
clone_size: few
j_call: TRBJ1-1
v_call: TRBV5-1
cdr3_aa: CASRTQGGMGTEAFF
cdr3_nt: TGCGCCAGCCGCACCCAGGGAGGGATGGGCACTGAAGCTTTCTTT

d_call: TRBD1
clone_size: few
j_call: TRBJ2-5
v_call: TRBV12-3/TRBV12-4
cdr3_aa: CASSSPRDRRQETQYF
cdr3_nt: TGTGCCAGCAGTTCGCCCCGGGACAGGAGACAAGAGACCCAGTACTTC